This TCR beta chain was identified in a study of T-cell memory formation after mild COVID-19. Study-wide context: For the most part, TCR clusters were specific to one donor.

As regards this clonotype: Its antigen is not known.

It was 5'RACE with constant-segment primers that produced the TCR alpha and TCR beta cDNA libraries, which carried sample barcodes and UMIs. A single record per CDR3 protein comes from TCRdb applying MiXCR to the 5' RACE reads. The sample consists of roughly 600,000 distinct CDR3 sequences, around 17% of them appearing once. Whole-study results and caveats: SARS-CoV-2 specificity was not confirmed for second-wave clones peaking on day 37. Pre-infection memory carried some responding clones, suggesting that cross-reactive memory joined.

This clonotype was obtained from an adult woman who had mild COVID-19 (a few samples of this study predate the infection). Cell type and time point are not known. Material: PBMCs or a T cell subset sorted from them (not recorded which).

The CDR3 reads CASSGGARRTEAFF. The CDR3, as DNA: TGTGCCAGCAGCGGGGGGGCGCGAAGGACTGAAGCTTTCTTT. The chain combines TRBV7-2 with TRBJ1-1; D possibly corresponds to TRBD1 (6 bases). CDR3 size: 14 residues. Germline loops: CDR1 SGHTA, CDR2 FQGNSA. V lost 5 bases, J lost 5 bases, and 15 bases lay in between.